The clone carrying this TCR beta chain was observed at least ten times. TCR beta CDR3 regions were amplified from RNA. TCR CDR3 underwent first-round RT-PCR with the HTBI primer set. TCRdb itself ran the multiplex PCR reads through MiXCR, one entry per CDR3 protein. The sample records around 360,000 distinct CDR3 sequences, 13% to 15% being singletons. This specimen comes from a study of T cells in Graves' hyperthyroidism and ophthalmopathy. Germline CDR1 is WSHSY and CDR2 is SAAADI. This CDR3 spans 12 amino acids. Trimming removed 4 bases from V and 4 bases from J, with 8 bases in between. The sequence derives from a woman aged 60 to 75 with Graves' ophthalmopathy. Sequenced: blood. This sequence joins TRBV10-2 and TRBJ2-7; D unclear. This CDR3 is CASSVRVYEQYF. The CDR3 DNA is TGCGCCAGCAGTGTTAGGGTTTACGAGCAGTACTTC.